This TCR beta chain was captured by sequencing in a study of cytomegalovirus exposure and HLA in healthy donors. CDR1 MDHEN and CDR2 SYDVKM come from the germline V gene. The junction had 3 bases not matched to a gene; V was cut back by 5 bases and J by 2 bases. The CDR3 extends over 16 amino acids. The assay was immunoSEQ multiplex PCR, and TCRdb's table has in-frame clones only and misses some. Of roughly 250,000 clones listed, 86% are singletons. The chain links TRBV28 to TRBJ2-3; 14 bases map to TRBD2. This TCR derives from a woman in her thirties in good health and CMV-seropositive. The source material was PBMCs. The CDR3 region has the DNA TGTGCCAGCAGTCAGACTAGCGGGAGGGCCACAGATACGCAGTATTTT. It specifies CASSQTSGRATDTQYF.